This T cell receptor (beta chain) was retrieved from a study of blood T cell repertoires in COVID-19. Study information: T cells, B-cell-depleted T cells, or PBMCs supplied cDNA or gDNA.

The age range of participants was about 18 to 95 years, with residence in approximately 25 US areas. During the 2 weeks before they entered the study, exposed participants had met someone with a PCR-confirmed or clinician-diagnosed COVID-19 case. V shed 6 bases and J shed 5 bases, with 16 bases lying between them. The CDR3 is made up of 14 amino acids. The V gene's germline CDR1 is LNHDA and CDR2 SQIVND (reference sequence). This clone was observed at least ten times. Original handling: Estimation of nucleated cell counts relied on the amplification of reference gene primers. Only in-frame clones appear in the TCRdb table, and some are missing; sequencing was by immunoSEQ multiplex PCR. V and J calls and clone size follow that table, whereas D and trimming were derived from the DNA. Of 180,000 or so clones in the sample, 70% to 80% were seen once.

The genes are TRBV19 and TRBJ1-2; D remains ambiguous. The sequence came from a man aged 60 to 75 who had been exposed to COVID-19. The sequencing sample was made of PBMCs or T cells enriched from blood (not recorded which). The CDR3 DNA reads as TGTGCCAGTAGACCAGGAGGTGACCCTTATGGCTACACCTTC. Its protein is CASRPGGDPYGYTF.